This T cell receptor beta chain was recorded in a study of T cells in Graves' hyperthyroidism and ophthalmopathy. Study-wide background: Staff took peripheral blood when the initial diagnosis was made, before any treatment began.

Drawn at first hyperthyroidism diagnosis, the blood sample preceded any ophthalmopathy symptoms. The study, taken as a whole, reports: The model's output predicted ophthalmopathy at a median of 6.5 months prior to onset.

J gave up 3 bases and V 3 bases, and 3 bases lay outside the gene matches. The CDR3 consists of 14 residues. CDR1 and CDR2 from the germline V gene are DFQATT and SNEGSKA (reference sequence). The CDR3 regions of TCR beta were amplified from RNA transcripts. First-round RT-PCR with HTBI primers amplified the TCR CDR3 region. TCRdb recomputed calls from the multiplex PCR reads with MiXCR, one row per CDR3 protein. The table records around 250,000 distinct CDR3 sequences, more than 12% of them present only once. The table lists this clonotype with many counts. No antigen is known for it. The TCR sequence derives from a woman aged 35 to 49 with Graves' hyperthyroidism that later progressed to Graves' ophthalmopathy. The sample comprised blood. This chain uses TRBV20-1 with TRBJ2-7; 12 nucleotides match TRBD2. The CDR3 bases are TGCAGTGCTAGGGCGACTAGCGGGAGCTACGAGCAGTACTTC. Protein sequence: CSARATSGSYEQYF.